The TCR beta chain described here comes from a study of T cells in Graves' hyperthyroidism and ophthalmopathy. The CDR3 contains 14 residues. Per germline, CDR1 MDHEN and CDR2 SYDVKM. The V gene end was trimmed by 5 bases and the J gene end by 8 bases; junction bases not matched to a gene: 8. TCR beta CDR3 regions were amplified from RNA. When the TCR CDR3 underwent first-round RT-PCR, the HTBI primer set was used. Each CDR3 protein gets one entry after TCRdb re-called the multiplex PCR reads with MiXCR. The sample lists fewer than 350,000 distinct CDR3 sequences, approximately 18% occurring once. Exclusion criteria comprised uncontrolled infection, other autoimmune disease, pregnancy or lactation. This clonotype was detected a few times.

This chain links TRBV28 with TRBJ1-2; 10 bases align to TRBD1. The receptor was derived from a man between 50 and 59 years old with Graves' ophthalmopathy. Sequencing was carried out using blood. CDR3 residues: CASSPRDRGVGYTF. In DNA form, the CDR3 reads TGTGCCAGCAGTCCCCGGGACAGGGGTGTCGGCTACACCTTC.